Detailed here is one T cell receptor (beta chain). Its antigen remains unidentified. It was via CD45RO/CCR7/CD25/CD127/CD95/CD27 that CD4+ naive, central memory, regulatory and stem cell-like memory cells were sorted. V gave up 1 base and J gave up 7 bases, with 8 bases separating them. From germline, CDR1 is SGHDN and CDR2 FVKESK. The CDR3 loop spans 13 amino acids. As every portion of the isolated RNA was reverse transcribed, the sequencing read expressed TCRB transcripts. Naive, central memory and regulatory T cell samples averaged about 3.57 million reads. The data were produced by immunoSEQ multiplex PCR, yet TCRdb's version contains in-frame clones alone and is incomplete. The profile shows about 140,000 clones, 6.9% of them singletons. These data come from a study of beta chain features in type 1 diabetes. Overall study results and limits: Compared to healthy donors, patients appeared to have naive, central memory and Treg TCRB repertoires that were more alike. At VDJ recombination sites, type 1 diabetes patients had fewer insertions and more deleted nucleotides.

The receptor was isolated from a woman aged 25 to 45 in good health. Sequenced input: central memory CD4+ T cells from blood. The chain joins TRBV14 to TRBJ2-1; D remains ambiguous. CDR3 protein: CASSQVNKNEQFF. The CDR3 DNA reads as TGTGCCAGCAGCCAAGTAAACAAAAATGAGCAGTTCTTC.